This TCR beta chain came from a study of human T cells and chemical hapten exposure. This CDR3 contains 15 residues. V dropped 1 base and J dropped 2 bases, with 14 bases sitting between them. Germline V gives CDR1 SQVTM, CDR2 ANQGSEA. Using its own MiXCR run on the RACE reads, TCRdb lists one record per CDR3 protein. This table holds about 82,000 distinct CDR3 sequences, 10% to 14% found once. This clonotype showed up many times. The sample's time point: patch test 3, about 24 weeks after DPC sensitization. Treatment indicated: therapeutic diphenylcyclopropenone sensitization with weekly scalp DPC. V gene TRBV29-1 combines with J gene TRBJ2-5, with D possibly being TRBD2 (5 bases). The sequencing used whole blood, collected in connection with sensitization to the hapten diphenylcyclopropenone (DPC). This sequence was found in a woman between 45 and 65 years old with alopecia areata. Some clones in this sample may be carry-over from other donors' samples. The CDR3 sequence: CSVEGGFRGQETQYF. CDR3 DNA sequence: TGCAGCGTTGAAGGGGGTTTTCGGGGTCAAGAGACCCAGTACTTC.